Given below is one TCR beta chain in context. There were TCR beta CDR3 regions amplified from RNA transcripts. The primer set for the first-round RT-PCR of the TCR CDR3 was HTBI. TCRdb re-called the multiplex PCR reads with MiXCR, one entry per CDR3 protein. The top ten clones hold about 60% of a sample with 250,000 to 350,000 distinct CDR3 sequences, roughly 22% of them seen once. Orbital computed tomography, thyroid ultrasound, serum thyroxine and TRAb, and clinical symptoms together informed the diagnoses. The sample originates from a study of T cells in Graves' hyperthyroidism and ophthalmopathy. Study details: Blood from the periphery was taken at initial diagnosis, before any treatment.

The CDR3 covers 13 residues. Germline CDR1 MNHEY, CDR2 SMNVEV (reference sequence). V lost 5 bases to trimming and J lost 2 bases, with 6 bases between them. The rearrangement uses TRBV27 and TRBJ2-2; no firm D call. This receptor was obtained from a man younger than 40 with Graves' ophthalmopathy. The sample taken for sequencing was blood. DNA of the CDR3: TGTGCCAGCAGTCCTCATAACACCGGGGAGCTGTTTTTT. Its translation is CASSPHNTGELFF.